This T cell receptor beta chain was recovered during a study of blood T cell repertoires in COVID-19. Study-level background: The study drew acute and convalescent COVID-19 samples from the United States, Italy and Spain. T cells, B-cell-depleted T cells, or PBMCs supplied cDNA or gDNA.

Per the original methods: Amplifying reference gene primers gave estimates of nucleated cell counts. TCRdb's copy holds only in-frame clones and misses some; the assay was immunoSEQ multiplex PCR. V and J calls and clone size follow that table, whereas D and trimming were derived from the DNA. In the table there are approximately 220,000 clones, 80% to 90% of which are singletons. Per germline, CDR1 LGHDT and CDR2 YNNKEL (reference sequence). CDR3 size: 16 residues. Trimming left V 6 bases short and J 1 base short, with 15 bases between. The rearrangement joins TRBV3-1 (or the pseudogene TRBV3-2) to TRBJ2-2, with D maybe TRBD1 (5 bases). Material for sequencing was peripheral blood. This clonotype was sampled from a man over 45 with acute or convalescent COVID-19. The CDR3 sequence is CASSPGQGWNTGELFF. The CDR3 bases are TGTGCCAGCAGTCCAGGGCAGGGCTGGAACACCGGGGAGCTGTTTTTT.